The next 2 T cell receptor beta chains were all read from a single sample in a study of T cell responses to AZD1222 COVID-19 vaccine. Sequenced by immunoSEQ multiplex PCR; TCRdb stores in-frame clones only, minus some. The sample has roughly 150,000 clones; just under 95% are singletons. The material sequenced was peripheral blood, taken on day 0 of AZD1222 vaccination. These receptors originate from an adult in good health.

This clone was seen ten or more times. The rearrangement links TRBV7-2 to TRBJ1-2; D is ambiguous. Trimming took off 5 bases at V and 5 bases at J, with 9 bases between the two ends. CDR1 is SGHTA, CDR2 FQGNSA, per germline. The CDR3 extends over 12 amino acids. The CDR3 DNA is TGTGCCAGCAGCCTGGACCTTTATGGCTACACCTTC. Its translation: CASSLDLYGYTF.

This chain links TRBV5-4 with TRBJ2-7; D might be TRBD2 (6 bases). V lost 1 base to trimming and J lost 9 bases, with 17 bases between them. The CDR3 loop spans 14 amino acids. Germline CDR1 and CDR2: SGHNT and YYREEE (reference sequence). This CDR3 is CASSLTGGVFRQYF. As DNA, the CDR3 is TGTGCCAGCAGCTTGACTGGCGGGGTATTCCGGCAGTACTTC.